Listed below are T cell receptor beta chains from one sample, sequenced in a study of response to subunit inactivated influenza vaccine. TCRdb reprocessed the RT-PCR reads via MiXCR and lists one record per CDR3 protein. The sample has 500,000 to 600,000 distinct CDR3 sequences, around 13% seen once; the top ten hold 11%. The source was PBMCs from blood, collected 11 to 12 days after vaccination. The receptors here all came from a man aged 50-60 years who received an inactivated influenza vaccine. CDR3s include the opening cysteine and the closing phenylalanine or tryptophan. The D gene is left open where the match is weak. Rows give clone size only sometimes, using once, few, many, or a class for an expanded clone.

cdr3_length j_call d_call v_call clone_size cdr3_nt cdr3_aa
14 TRBJ1-5 - TRBV20-1 few TGCAGTGCTAGGGGGGTGGAGACCAATCAGCCCCAGCATTTT CSARGVETNQPQHF
12 TRBJ2-5 - TRBV20-1 few TGCAGTGCTAGATTCCGGGTTGAGACCCAGTACTTC CSARFRVETQYF
15 TRBJ1-6 - TRBV6-1 - TGTGCCAGTAGTAATGAGGGATCCTATAATTCACCCCTCCACTTT CASSNEGSYNSPLHF
15 TRBJ2-3 - TRBV5-1 many TGCGCCAGCAGCTTGGATCCAACTAGCACAGATACGCAGTATTTT CASSLDPTSTDTQYF
14 TRBJ2-1 - TRBV5-1 - TGCGCCAGCAGCAAGCTAGAAATCCGCAATGAGCAGTTCTTC CASSKLEIRNEQFF
14 TRBJ2-1 - TRBV9 - TGTGCCAGCAGCGTAGATCAGGGATTGGGTGAGCAGTTCTTC CASSVDQGLGEQFF
14 TRBJ2-5 - TRBV7-9 few TGTGCCAGCAGCTCCGGGTCTCCCCCAAAGACCCAGTACTTC CASSSGSPPKTQYF
17 TRBJ2-3 TRBD2 TRBV15 few TGTGCCACCAGCAGAGCCTTGACTAGCGTCAGCACAGATACGCAGTATTTT CATSRALTSVSTDTQYF
16 TRBJ2-7 TRBD2 TRBV6-2/TRBV6-3 - TGTGCCAGCAGTTTCCAATTGACTAGCGGGAGTAAGCAGCAGTACTTC CASSFQLTSGSKQQYF
17 TRBJ2-1 TRBD2 TRBV5-5 - TGTGCCAGCAGCTTGGCCTTGCGGGGGAGGCCCTACAATGAGCAGTTCTTC CASSLALRGRPYNEQFF
17 TRBJ2-5 TRBD1 TRBV4-2 few TGTGCCAGCAGCCAAGATCCCGGGACAGGGGGCTCAGAGACCCAGTACTTC CASSQDPGTGGSETQYF